Below are 20 T cell receptor beta chains sequenced from a single sample in a study of blood T cell repertoires in COVID-19. TCRdb's table, derived via immunoSEQ multiplex PCR, lists solely in-frame clones and lacks some. The sample consists of just over 250,000 clones, over 80% of them appearing once. Source material: peripheral blood. These receptors came from a woman in her 70s with COVID-19, enrolled during active disease.

This chain links TRBV2 with TRBJ2-1; 7 bases are shared with TRBD2. Germline V gives CDR1 SNHLY, CDR2 FYNNEI. CDR3 length: 15 amino acids. V shed 2 bases and J 9 bases; nucleotides not matched to a gene: 10. CDR3 DNA sequence: TGTGCCAGCAGTGAAATGAGGAGCGGGGTGGGTGAGCAGTTCTTC. It codes for CASSEMRSGVGEQFF.

The chain carries TRBV10-3 and TRBJ2-1, with 9 bases matching TRBD2. V shed 6 bases and J 7 bases; nucleotides not matched to a gene: 4. Germline V gene lookup returns CDR1 ENHRY and CDR2 SYGVKD. The CDR3 runs to 13 residues. CDR3 in amino acids: CAISRLAVNEQFF. In nucleotides, the CDR3 is TGTGCCATCAGCCGACTAGCGGTTAATGAGCAGTTCTTC.

The gene calls are TRBV29-1 and TRBJ2-1; 7 positions agree with TRBD1. V lost 5 bases and J lost 9; bases outside the gene matches: 7. Germline values: CDR1 SQVTM, CDR2 ANQGSEA. The CDR3 length is 12 residues. This CDR3 is CSVLSGGREQFF. DNA of the CDR3: TGCAGCGTTTTATCAGGGGGACGTGAGCAGTTCTTC.

This rearrangement joins TRBV12-5 to TRBJ2-2, with TRBD2 matching over 12 bases. The CDR3 sequence is 17 residues long. Per the germline V gene, CDR1 is LGHNT and CDR2 is FRNRAP. The ends lost 4 bases at V and 6 bases at J; junction bases unmatched: 9. The CDR3 DNA reads TGTGCTAGTGGTTCGACGACTAGCGGGAGTTGGGCCGGGGAGCTGTTTTTT. Its protein product is CASGSTTSGSWAGELFF.

The sample holds one count of this clone. This chain uses TRBV28 with TRBJ2-7, with TRBD2 matching over 14 bases. The CDR3 has 17 amino acids. V dropped 6 bases and J dropped 6; count of bases not matched to a gene: 13. CDR1 and CDR2 (germline): MDHEN, SYDVKM. CDR3 amino acids: CASRSSGTSGSRSEQYF. The CDR3 region has the DNA TGTGCCAGCAGGTCATCCGGGACTAGCGGGAGCAGGAGCGAGCAGTACTTC.

The chain has TRBV2 and TRBJ1-5; D might be TRBD1 (6 bases). V was pared by 6 bases and J by 7 bases, with 16 bases between. The CDR3 contains 14 residues. Germline values: CDR1 SNHLY, CDR2 FYNNEI. CDR3 sequence reads: CASRDSYAGQPQHF. The DNA for the CDR3 is TGTGCCAGCAGGGACAGCTATGCCGGCCAGCCCCAGCATTTT.

The chain joins TRBV5-1 to TRBJ2-3; tentatively, D is TRBD1 (5 bases). This CDR3 contains 15 residues. V lost 4 bases, J lost 2 bases, and 14 bases lay in between. CDR1 is SGHRS, CDR2 YFSETQ, per germline. CDR3 sequence reads: CASSPRTDNTDTQYF. CDR3 nucleotides: TGCGCCAGCAGCCCGCGGACGGACAACACAGATACGCAGTATTTT.

V and J are TRBV7-3 and TRBJ2-2, with D unclear. Germline assignment: CDR1 SGHTA and CDR2 FQGTGA. Trimming removed 1 base at V and 4 bases at J, with 7 bases between. The CDR3 sequence is 14 residues long. DNA for the CDR3: TGTGCCAGCAGCTTAAATTCCGGCACCGGGGAGCTGTTTTTT. Protein product: CASSLNSGTGELFF.

J is TRBJ2-1 and V is TRBV7-3; 12 bases align to TRBD1. The germline V gene has CDR1 SGHTA and CDR2 FQGTGA. The CDR3 spans 18 residues. Trimming at V came to 2 bases and at J to 7 bases, leaving 12 bases not matched to a gene. CDR3: CASSLQRSGQGARNEQFF. CDR3 DNA sequence: TGTGCCAGCAGCTTACAACGATCGGGACAGGGGGCGCGAAATGAGCAGTTCTTC.

The chain joins TRBV5-5 to TRBJ2-1; a weak D match, TRBD2 (6 bases). This CDR3 has 15 residues. Deletions cut 0 bases from V and 1 base from J, with 8 bases between. Germline CDR1 is SGHKS and CDR2 is YYEKEE (reference sequence). DNA for the CDR3: TGTGCCAGCAGCTTGGTTAGCGGTTCCTACAATGAGCAGTTCTTC. This codes for CASSLVSGSYNEQFF.

The chain recombines TRBV27 with TRBJ2-5; no clear D gene. The V gene lost 7 bases and the J gene lost 1 base, with 7 bases spanning the gap. The V gene's germline CDR1 is MNHEY and CDR2 SMNVEV (reference sequence). This CDR3 spans 12 amino acids. This CDR3 reads CASTKLQETQYF. As DNA, the CDR3 is TGTGCCAGCACAAAACTCCAAGAGACCCAGTACTTC.

This sequence joins TRBV28 and TRBJ2-5; a possible D gene is TRBD1 (5 bases). V was trimmed by 0 bases and J by 0 bases, leaving 11 bases between them. The CDR3 is 16 amino acids. Germline CDR1 and CDR2: MDHEN and SYDVKM. The CDR3 sequence: CASSLWGRAYQETQYF. The CDR3 DNA reads TGTGCCAGCAGTTTATGGGGCAGGGCGTACCAAGAGACCCAGTACTTC.

The chain joins TRBV21-1 to TRBJ1-4; no DNA check was done on the table's D call, TRBD1. TRBV21-1 is labeled a pseudogene. This CDR3 is 16 amino acids long. The DNA for the CDR3 is TGTGCCAGCAGAACCAATCGACAGGGGCTCAATGAAAAACTGTTTTTT. Translated: CASRTNRQGLNEKLFF.

The chain carries TRBV4-1 and TRBJ2-5; 14 nucleotides align to TRBD2. Trimming removed 0 bases from V and 5 bases from J; junction bases left unmatched: 8. The CDR3 sequence is 18 residues long. CDR1 is MGHRA, CDR2 YSYEKL, per germline. CDR3 nucleotides: TGCGCCAGCAGCCAAGACCCGACTAGCGGGAGGGTTTGGGAGACCCAGTACTTC. Protein: CASSQDPTSGRVWETQYF.

The rearrangement links TRBV6-2 or TRBV6-3 to TRBJ2-2; D is ambiguous. The length of the CDR3 is 17 residues. CDR1 is MNHEY and CDR2 is SVGEGT in the germline V gene. The V gene lost 0 bases and the J gene lost 6 bases, with 17 bases spanning the gap. This CDR3 is CASSYSEVAEDPGELFF. CDR3 bases: TGTGCCAGCAGTTACTCGGAAGTAGCTGAAGACCCCGGGGAGCTGTTTTTT.

This clone has only one observation. The chain is built from TRBV24-1 and TRBJ2-5, with 9 bases aligning to TRBD1. The length of the CDR3 is 15 residues. Losses at the gene ends were 5 bases for V and 5 bases for J; bases not matched to a gene: 8. Per germline, CDR1 KGHDR and CDR2 SFDVKD. CDR3 residues: CATSGTTGGQETQYF. CDR3 in DNA: TGTGCCACCAGTGGGACTACAGGGGGCCAGGAGACCCAGTACTTC.

The gene calls are TRBV6-5 and TRBJ2-7; 7 bases map to TRBD1. Germline V gene data show CDR1 as MNHEY and CDR2 as SVGAGI. With 6 bases clipped from V and 1 base from J, the junction kept 6 bases outside the gene matches. This CDR3 is built from 14 residues. CDR3 loop: CASRAGGGSYEQYF. The CDR3 DNA follows: TGTGCCAGCAGAGCAGGGGGTGGTTCCTACGAGCAGTACTTC.

The rearrangement uses TRBV2 and TRBJ2-1; D possibly corresponds to TRBD1 (5 bases). The CDR3 contains 13 residues. Trimming left V 8 bases short and J 4 bases short, with 12 bases between. Looked up from germline, CDR1 is SNHLY and CDR2 is FYNNEI. The CDR3 loop reads CASGPQGYNEQFF. As DNA, the CDR3 is TGTGCCAGCGGACCGCAGGGATACAATGAGCAGTTCTTC.

This CDR3 is CASSYSGGSDTQYF. The CDR3 coding sequence is TGTGCCAGCAGTTACTCCGGGGGGTCAGATACGCAGTATTTT. The chain carries TRBV6-5 and TRBJ2-3; 7 nucleotides match TRBD2. After removal of 0 bases from V and 4 bases from J, the junction contained 1 base not matched to a gene. Per the germline V gene, CDR1 is MNHEY and CDR2 is SVGAGI. There are 14 residues in the CDR3.

This clone was counted only a few times. The V gene is TRBV2, the J gene TRBJ2-7, with 10 bases lining up with TRBD2. Germline V gene lookup returns CDR1 SNHLY and CDR2 FYNNEI. The CDR3 extends over 17 amino acids. The trim removed 6 bases at V and 6 bases at J, leaving 17 bases unmatched. CDR3 region: CASSRSGRPSAPLEQYF. DNA of the CDR3: TGTGCCAGCAGCCGTAGCGGGAGGCCCTCCGCCCCCCTCGAGCAGTACTTC.